Below, 23 T cell receptor beta chains from the same sample are listed, as sequenced in a study of breast tumors, draining lymph nodes, adjacent tissues. Samples came from axillary lymph nodes draining the breast cancer. TCRdb reprocessed the multiplex PCR reads via MiXCR and lists one record per CDR3 protein. The sample holds 80,000 to 130,000 distinct CDR3 sequences, roughly 20% seen once. The sample comprised axillary lymph node tissue. These receptors all come from a female donor with breast cancer. Some clones in this sample may be carry-over from other donors' samples.

Turning to this clonotype: Given a much more abundant clone one base away, this may be a read error. CDR3 coding DNA: TGTACCAGCAGCTTAGGGACGGAGACCCACACCGGGGAGCTGTTTTTT. Amino acids: CTSSLGTETHTGELFF. The J gene is TRBJ2-2, the V gene TRBV11-2; D could derive from TRBD1 or TRBD2 (5 bases each). The CDR3 totals 16 residues. CDR1 and CDR2 (germline): SGHAT, FQNNGV.

This clonotype has ten or more counts. This rearrangement joins TRBV2 to TRBJ2-1; maybe TRBD1 (5 bases). CDR1 and CDR2 from the germline V gene are SNHLY and FYNNEI. V lost 1 base to trimming and J lost 12 bases, with 16 bases between them. This CDR3 has 14 amino acids. CDR3 amino acids: CASSEGQGWGVQFF. For the CDR3, the DNA is TGTGCCAGCAGTGAAGGTCAGGGTTGGGGTGTGCAGTTCTTC. Full variable domain (remainder filled in from reference TRBV2 and TRBJ2-1): EPEVTQTPSHQVTQMGQEVILRCVPISNHLYFYWYRQILGQKVEFLVSFYNNEISEKSEIFDDQFSVERPDGSNFTLKIRSTKLEDSAMYFCASSEGQGWGVQFFGPGTRLTVL.

This clonotype was detected many times. The V gene is TRBV29-1, the J gene TRBJ2-1, with D possibly TRBD2 on 5 matching bases. Per the germline V gene, CDR1 is SQVTM and CDR2 is ANQGSEA. This CDR3 has 15 amino acids. V lost 2 bases to trimming and J lost 0 bases, with 11 bases between them. The CDR3 sequence: CSVEFFGSSYNEQFF. In nucleotides, the CDR3 is TGCAGCGTTGAATTTTTTGGGAGCTCCTACAATGAGCAGTTCTTC.

This clonotype was counted at least ten times. The genes are TRBV11-2 and TRBJ1-2; the D is unclear. With 5 bases removed from V and 2 bases from J, the gap between germline ends came to 9 bases. This CDR3 comprises 13 residues. The germline gives CDR1 SGHAT, CDR2 FQNNGV. The chain's CDR3 is CASSIDPNYGYTF. CDR3 bases: TGTGCCAGCAGCATCGACCCGAACTATGGCTACACCTTC.

This clonotype was seen repeatedly, ten times or more. The chain is built from TRBV12-3 or TRBV12-4 and TRBJ1-2; 7 bases line up with TRBD1. Unmatched junction bases numbered 7, after V lost 4 bases and J lost 8 bases. The CDR3 covers 13 residues. The CDR3 bases are TGTGCCAGCAGTTCCGGGACAGAAGTGGGCTACACCTTC. This gives the protein CASSSGTEVGYTF.

This clonotype was observed at least ten times. The V gene is TRBV20-1, the J gene TRBJ2-5; D uncertain. CDR1 is DFQATT and CDR2 is SNEGSKA in the germline V gene (reference sequence). The CDR3 extends over 13 amino acids. The V end was cut by 1 base, the J end by 4 bases, with 10 bases between. Here the CDR3 reads CSARGEALETQYF. The CDR3 DNA sequence: TGCAGTGCTAGAGGAGAGGCCCTAGAGACCCAGTACTTC.

In this sample, this clonotype turned up many times. This rearrangement joins TRBV10-3 to TRBJ2-1; D uncertain. Germline V gives CDR1 ENHRY, CDR2 SYGVKD. With 6 bases removed from V and 8 bases from J, the gap between germline ends came to 8 bases. CDR3 length: 11 residues. Here the CDR3 reads CAISPRDEQFF. Here the CDR3 DNA reads TGTGCCATCAGCCCTAGGGATGAGCAGTTCTTC.

This clonotype was seen many times. This chain joins TRBV6-5 and TRBJ2-3, with D possibly being TRBD2 (5 bases). CDR3 length: 15 residues. Trimming cost V 5 bases and J 2 bases, with 14 bases left between them. Germline V gene data show CDR1 as MNHEY and CDR2 as SVGAGI. DNA of the CDR3: TGTGCCAGCAGTCATGCACTAGATGCCACAGATACGCAGTATTTT. This encodes CASSHALDATDTQYF.

This clonotype was seen at least ten times. The chain couples TRBV5-6 to TRBJ1-2, with D possibly TRBD1 on 5 matching bases. The CDR3 has 15 amino acids. Per germline, CDR1 SGHDT and CDR2 YYEEEE. Trimming shortened V by 1 base and J by 3 bases, and 13 bases separated the two germline ends. CDR3 sequence reads: CASSLMGLNDYGYTF. In DNA form, the CDR3 reads TGTGCCAGCAGCTTGATGGGGCTTAACGACTATGGCTACACCTTC.

This clonotype was recorded at least ten times. The gene calls are TRBV3-1 and TRBJ2-7; 9 bases match TRBD1. V lost 0 bases to trimming and J lost 2 bases; unmatched junction nucleotides: 5. Germline V gene data show CDR1 as LGHDT and CDR2 as YNNKEL (reference sequence). This CDR3 comprises 16 residues. The CDR3 sequence: CASSQDPRQGAYEQYF. The DNA of the CDR3 is TGTGCCAGCAGCCAAGATCCGAGACAGGGGGCCTACGAGCAGTACTTC.

In its sample, this clonotype was seen many times. The chain couples TRBV11-2 to TRBJ2-2; D assignment may be TRBD1 or TRBD2 (5 bases each). From germline, CDR1 is SGHAT and CDR2 FQNNGV. Trimming stripped 5 bases from V and 5 bases from J, with 15 bases between. The CDR3 spans 15 residues. In nucleotides, the CDR3 is TGTGCCAGCAGCCTGCAGGGAGTACCGACCGGGGAGCTGTTTTTT. This translates into CASSLQGVPTGELFF. Full variable domain (rest looked up from reference TRBV11-2 and TRBJ2-2): EAGVAQSPRYKIIEKRQSVAFWCNPISGHATLYWYQQILGQGPKLLIQFQNNGVVDDSQLPKDRFSAERLKGVDSTLKIQPAKLEDSAVYLCASSLQGVPTGELFFGEGSRLTVL.

At least ten counts were recorded for this clonotype. V usage is TRBV10-3 and J usage is TRBJ2-3; 9 positions match TRBD1. V shed 4 bases, J shed 4 bases, and the junction held 6 bases outside the gene matches. Per the germline V gene, CDR1 is ENHRY and CDR2 is SYGVKD. This CDR3 region has 15 residues. Written as DNA, the CDR3 is TGTGCCATCAGTGTGGACAGGGGAGGCGCAGATACGCAGTATTTT. The encoded protein is CAISVDRGGADTQYF.

Ten or more counts support this clonotype. The chain recombines TRBV2 with TRBJ1-5; no clear D. The V gene's germline CDR1 is SNHLY and CDR2 FYNNEI. Trimming removed 5 bases from V and 4 bases from J, with 9 bases in between. This CDR3 spans 13 amino acids. CDR3 in amino acids: CASSWQLNQPQHF. The DNA of the CDR3 is TGTGCCAGCAGTTGGCAGCTAAATCAGCCCCAGCATTTT.

This clonotype has a handful of counts. The chain is built from TRBV6-1 and TRBJ1-5; 7 nucleotides agree with TRBD1. Germline-derived CDR1 and CDR2 are MNHNS and SASEGT. This CDR3 region has 14 residues. V was clipped by 7 bases and J by 2 bases; unmatched bases: 5. Written as DNA, the CDR3 is TGTGCCAGCAAGGAGGGGGCCGGCAATCAGCCCCAGCATTTT. This codes for CASKEGAGNQPQHF.

This clonotype was seen once. This may come from a read error, since a much larger clone is one base off. As the CDR3 is not closed by the conserved phenylalanine or tryptophan, this likely results from a read error. The chain uses TRBV19 and TRBJ2-3; possible D gene TRBD2, 6 bases. Germline V gene lookup returns CDR1 LNHDA and CDR2 SQIVND (reference sequence). This CDR3 contains 15 residues. The V and J ends lost 5 bases and 2 bases respectively, with 14 bases between them. CDR3 DNA sequence: TGTGCCAGTAGTCCCTCGCCGGGGGACACAGATACGCAGTATCTT. This translates into CASSPSPGDTDTQYL.

This clonotype was observed a few times. This chain joins TRBV6-1 and TRBJ1-1; D not certain. The CDR3 extends over 13 amino acids. The germline V gene has CDR1 MNHNS and CDR2 SASEGT. V lost 4 bases, J lost 0 bases, and 6 bases lay in between. The CDR3 loop reads CASSVTLNTEAFF. The CDR3 nucleotides are TGTGCCAGCAGTGTTACCCTGAACACTGAAGCTTTCTTT.

This clonotype was observed at least ten times. J is TRBJ2-5 and V is TRBV19, with D tentatively TRBD1 (6 bases). V lost 8 bases and J 5 bases, leaving 24 bases between the germline ends. Germline CDR1 LNHDA, CDR2 SQIVND (reference sequence). The CDR3 runs to 16 residues. DNA for the CDR3: TGTGCCAGTTTTGACAGGCTCGTGTTGATTGAGGAGACCCAGTACTTC. It is translated as CASFDRLVLIEETQYF.

This clonotype occurred many times. The genes are TRBV20-1 and TRBJ2-5; TRBD2 matches at 9 bases. Germline lookup yields CDR1 DFQATT and CDR2 SNEGSKA (reference sequence). The CDR3 is 17 residues long. Germline trimming cut 0 bases from V and 0 bases from J; bases unmatched to any gene: 8. CDR3 region: CSAREIRLAANQETQYF. CDR3 bases: TGCAGTGCTAGAGAGATCCGACTAGCGGCGAACCAAGAGACCCAGTACTTC.

The sample holds many counts of this clonotype. The chain joins TRBV27 to TRBJ2-2, with D unresolved. From germline, CDR1 is MNHEY and CDR2 SMNVEV (reference sequence). Trimming stripped 7 bases from V and 0 bases from J, with 12 bases between. The CDR3 is 15 residues long. In nucleotides, the CDR3 is TGTGCCAGCACCTTGGGTAGTGCGAACACCGGGGAGCTGTTTTTT. It specifies CASTLGSANTGELFF.

At least ten counts were recorded for this clonotype. The chain is built from TRBV12-3 or TRBV12-4 and TRBJ2-1, with 8 nucleotides matching TRBD2. Trimming removed 6 bases from V and 2 bases from J; junction bases left unmatched: 3. CDR3 length: 14 amino acids. The CDR3 region has the DNA TGTGCCAGCAGCGTACTAGCGGCCTACAATGAGCAGTTCTTC. Protein product: CASSVLAAYNEQFF.

This clonotype was seen ten or more times. The genes are TRBV15 and TRBJ2-7; TRBD1 might be the D (6 bases). This CDR3 region has 12 residues. Per the germline V gene, CDR1 is LNHNV and CDR2 is YYDKDF (reference sequence). Trimming shortened V by 6 bases and J by 6 bases, and 12 bases separated the two germline ends. The CDR3 DNA reads TGTGCCACCAGTATCGACAGGCTCGAGCAGTACTTC. Residues: CATSIDRLEQYF. The whole variable domain, remainder taken from reference TRBV15 and TRBJ2-7, is DAMVIQNPRYQVTQFGKPVTLSCSQTLNHNVMYWYQQKSSQAPKLLFHYYDKDFNNEADTPDNFQSRRPNTSFCFLDIRSPGLGDTAMYLCATSIDRLEQYFGPGTRLTVT.

This clonotype was detected ten times or more. The chain combines TRBV9 with TRBJ2-1; 8 bases are shared with TRBD2. The germline CDR1 and CDR2 sequences are SGDLS and YYNGEE. The junction had 9 bases not matched to a gene; V was cut back by 4 bases and J by 3 bases. The CDR3 sequence is 16 residues long. The chain's CDR3 is CASSPSGGRSYNEQFF. CDR3 DNA sequence: TGTGCCAGCAGCCCATCGGGGGGGCGTAGCTACAATGAGCAGTTCTTC.

This clonotype came up many times. The chain links TRBV4-1 to TRBJ1-5, with 8 bases matching TRBD1. The CDR3 is made up of 14 amino acids. The germline V gene has CDR1 MGHRA and CDR2 YSYEKL. Trimming removed 4 bases from V and 6 bases from J; junction bases left unmatched: 5. The CDR3 DNA is TGCGCCAGCAGCCCGGAGACAGGGGCTCAGCCCCAGCATTTT. Protein: CASSPETGAQPQHF.